The text below deals with one T cell receptor beta chain. The antigen is undetermined. No conserved phenylalanine or tryptophan ends this CDR3, so it is likely a read error. Genomic DNA, serving as template, underwent TCR beta VDJ and CDR3 profiling. Each CDR3 protein gets one entry after TCRdb re-called the reads with MiXCR. The table includes roughly 61,000 distinct CDR3 sequences, approximately 50% detected once. The sequenced patients had an expansion of CD8+CD57+ cells seen by flow cytometry. The data derive from a study of CD8+CD57+ T cells in acquired aplastic anemia. Background on the study: Sorted CD4+ and CD8+ cell DNA averaged around 3.5 ug. Study-wide results and limits: Roughly 28 was the count of CD8+ CDR3 sequences that patients shared with controls.

This CDR3 comprises 15 residues. V was clipped by 4 bases and J by 6 bases; unmatched bases: 7. Germline CDR1 reads ENHRY; CDR2 reads SYGVKD. Specimen: sorted CD4+, CD8+, or CD8+CD57+ T cells (not recorded which) from PBMCs. The clonotype was recovered from a human donor with aplastic anemia. The gene calls are TRBV10-3 and TRBJ1-5; 9 bases line up with TRBD1. CDR3 amino acids: CAISGAGTGSQPQHL. The CDR3 DNA is TGTGCCATCAGTGGTGCCGGGACAGGGAGTCAGCCCCAGCATCTT.